This is a list of T cell receptor beta chains from one sample in a study of T cell responses to AZD1222 COVID-19 vaccine. TCRdb's table, derived via immunoSEQ multiplex PCR, lists solely in-frame clones and lacks some. The table has around 99,000 clones, around nine tenths seen once. The sequencing here drew on peripheral blood, taken on day 0 of AZD1222 vaccination. All receptors come from an adult in good health. Both conserved end residues are part of each CDR3. The D gene is left open where the match is weak. The size of a clone is reported for some rows only, either as once, few or many, or as a class for expanded clones.

length	J	size	D	V	CDR3	DNA
16	TRBJ1-5	.	TRBD1	TRBV28	CASSLWGQGTNQPQHF	TGTGCCAGCAGTTTATGGGGACAGGGGACCAATCAGCCCCAGCATTTT
14	TRBJ1-3	.	.	TRBV27	CASSRIGQGNTIYF	TGTGCCAGCAGCCGGATCGGACAGGGAAACACCATATATTTT
15	TRBJ1-4	.	.	TRBV19	CASSLSGNPREKLFF	TGTGCCAGTAGCCTATCCGGGAATCCCAGGGAAAAACTGTTTTTT
17	TRBJ1-2	.	TRBD1	TRBV28	CASTLAPGQLSNYGYTF	TGTGCCAGCACTTTGGCCCCGGGACAGCTTTCTAACTATGGCTACACCTTC
15	TRBJ2-6	.	.	TRBV6-5	CASSMTDSGANVLTF	TGTGCCAGCAGTATGACGGACTCTGGGGCCAACGTCCTGACTTTC
16	TRBJ2-7	.	TRBD1	TRBV11-2	CASSSWTGGASYEQYF	TGTGCCAGCAGCTCGTGGACAGGGGGCGCTTCCTACGAGCAGTACTTC
15	TRBJ2-1	.	.	TRBV5-1	CASSFAGFLNDEQFF	TGCGCCAGCAGTTTCGCAGGTTTCCTAAACGATGAGCAGTTCTTC
12	TRBJ1-1	.	.	TRBV18	CASSPDFYDAFF	TGTGCCAGCTCACCGGACTTTTATGACGCTTTCTTT
16	TRBJ1-1	.	.	TRBV5-1	CASSLGSGQRATEAFF	TGCGCCAGCAGCTTGGGTTCTGGACAGCGGGCCACTGAAGCTTTCTTT
14	TRBJ2-7	.	.	TRBV21-1	CASILDRVIHEQYF	TGTGCCAGCATATTAGACAGGGTAATCCACGAGCAGTACTTC
15	TRBJ1-2	once	.	TRBV28	CASSLLTASDYGYTF	TGTGCCAGCAGTTTACTCACAGCCTCTGACTATGGCTACACCTTC
14	TRBJ1-1	.	.	TRBV6-2/TRBV6-3	CASSYRRGDTEAFF	TGTGCCAGCAGTTATCGCAGGGGCGACACTGAAGCTTTCTTT
16	TRBJ2-7	.	TRBD1	TRBV27	CASSAAAGGAGREQYF	TGTGCCAGCAGTGCCGCGGCAGGGGGCGCAGGCCGCGAGCAGTACTTC
16	TRBJ1-2	.	.	TRBV25-1	CASSEFLGPTNYGYTF	TGTGCCAGCAGTGAATTTTTGGGGCCAACAAACTATGGCTACACCTTC
13	TRBJ1-5	.	.	TRBV13	CASSLRRNQPQHF	TGTGCCAGCAGCTTAAGGCGCAATCAGCCCCAGCATTTT
12	TRBJ1-5	once	.	TRBV28	CAAQGGIQPQHF	TGTGCCGCCCAAGGGGGGATTCAGCCCCAGCATTTT
15	TRBJ2-5	.	.	TRBV27	CASATGSRWRETQYF	TGTGCCAGCGCCACGGGCAGCCGTTGGCGGGAGACCCAGTACTTC
15	TRBJ2-1	.	.	TRBV19	CASSIGEPSYNEQFF	TGTGCCAGTAGTATTGGAGAACCCTCCTACAATGAGCAGTTCTTC
20	TRBJ1-5	.	.	TRBV21-1	CASSKGVRGSSGYSNQPQHF	TGTGCCAGCAGCAAAGGGGTCAGAGGTTCATCTGGTTATAGCAATCAGCCCCAGCATTTT
14	TRBJ2-7	once	.	TRBV28	CASSLTDASYEQYF	TGTGCCAGCAGTCTAACCGACGCATCCTACGAGCAGTACTTC
15	TRBJ2-7	.	TRBD1	TRBV25-1	CASSAWGTGDYEQYF	TGTGCCAGCAGTGCCTGGGGGACAGGGGACTACGAGCAGTACTTC
13	TRBJ2-3	.	.	TRBV7-2	CASSSRIGDTQYF	TGTGCCAGCAGCTCCAGGATCGGGGATACGCAGTATTTT
17	TRBJ1-2	.	.	TRBV19	CASSMLDVGGRLNGYTF	TGTGCCAGTAGTATGCTCGATGTGGGGGGGCGGCTCAATGGCTACACCTTC
13	TRBJ1-1	.	.	TRBV6-4	CASGGTVDTEAFF	TGTGCCAGCGGGGGGACGGTGGACACTGAAGCTTTCTTT
14	TRBJ2-6	.	.	TRBV30	CAFETGPGANVLTF	TGTGCCTTTGAGACGGGACCTGGGGCCAACGTCCTGACTTTC
16	TRBJ2-1	few	.	TRBV5-1	CASSLVAGDTYNEQFF	TGCGCCAGCAGCTTGGTGGCAGGGGATACCTACAATGAGCAGTTCTTC